Ten or more counts support the clone carrying this T cell receptor beta chain. The CDR3 runs to 15 residues. The germline V gene has CDR1 MNHEY and CDR2 SVGEGT. V was clipped by 2 bases and J by 4 bases; unmatched bases: 1. The data originate from a study of regulatory T cells in long-lasting Graves disease. The time point is: persistent/refractory GD, antithyroid drugs over 5 years with positive TRAb. From RNA extracted from PBMCs, the TCR library was made. Arm-PCR of CDR3 regions with iRepertoire HTBI primers generated TCR beta libraries. TCRdb re-called the multiplex PCR reads through MiXCR, storing one row per CDR3 protein. The sample lists a few hundred thousand distinct CDR3 sequences, roughly 25% seen once, with under 35% in the top ten.

The chain joins TRBV6-2 or TRBV6-3 to TRBJ2-7; TRBD2 matches 14 bases. This specimen consisted of peripheral blood mononuclear cells (PBMCs), obtained when the disease was refractory, from a patient treated with antithyroid drugs. The receptor comes from a woman between 40 and 50 years old with Graves disease. The CDR3 here is CASSYRTSGRYEQYF. CDR3 DNA: TGTGCCAGCAGTTACCGGACTAGCGGGAGGTACGAGCAGTACTTC.